This T cell receptor (beta chain) was recovered during a study of blood T cell repertoires in COVID-19. After removal of 4 bases from V and 5 bases from J, the junction contained 7 bases not matched to a gene. Germline V CDR1 and CDR2: SGDLS, YYNGEE. This CDR3 has 14 residues. The table came from immunoSEQ multiplex PCR; TCRdb's copy has only in-frame clones and leaves some out. This sample has about 210,000 clones, with about nine tenths found just once. The V call is TRBV9, the J call TRBJ2-3, with 7 bases identical to TRBD1. The TCR was taken from a man younger than 30 with active or convalescent COVID-19. Sequencing was performed on peripheral blood. For the CDR3, the DNA is TGTGCCAGCAGCATGACAGGGCAGGGAGATACGCAGTATTTT. This codes for CASSMTGQGDTQYF.